Sequencing of this T cell receptor beta chain was carried out in a study of blood T cell repertoires in COVID-19. Turning to the study itself: Acute-phase and convalescent COVID-19 samples originated in the United States, Italy and Spain. PBMCs, B-cell-depleted T cells, or T cells provided the cDNA or gDNA that made up the material.

V dropped 4 bases and J dropped 3 bases, with 17 bases sitting between them. This CDR3 is built from 16 residues. Per germline, CDR1 MGHRA and CDR2 YSYEKL. In the original processing: Counts of nucleated cells, estimated from reference gene primer amplification, were obtained. Repertoires were generated with immunoSEQ multiplex PCR, while TCRdb's copy carries only in-frame clones and drops some. V and J calls and clone size are those listed in that table; D and trimming were worked out from the DNA. Seen here are about 50,000 clones, about 85% observed once, and the top ten hold approximately 15%. V is TRBV4-1 and J is TRBJ2-3; D remains unclear. This TCR was recovered from a human donor in a cohort sampled during active COVID-19. The sample was peripheral blood. CDR3 in amino acids: CASSLRLPVLTDTQYF. The CDR3 DNA reads TGCGCCAGCAGCCTACGACTCCCTGTTTTGACAGATACGCAGTATTTT.